These 21 T cell receptor beta chains were all obtained from the same sample, sequenced in a study of blood T cell repertoires in COVID-19. The assay was immunoSEQ multiplex PCR, and TCRdb's table has in-frame clones only and misses some. Of about 210,000 clones listed, around 84% are singletons. Sequences were obtained from peripheral blood. These receptors were taken from a human donor in a cohort sampled during active COVID-19.

The rearrangement joins TRBV5-1 to TRBJ1-2, with D hard to call. V dropped 9 bases and J dropped 1 base, with 13 bases sitting between them. The CDR3 extends over 13 amino acids. Germline assignment: CDR1 SGHRS and CDR2 YFSETQ. In DNA form, the CDR3 reads TGCGCCACCTCCCCCGGAGATAACTATGGCTACACCTTC. Amino acids: CATSPGDNYGYTF.

V and J are TRBV11-2 and TRBJ2-3; TRBD2 might be the D (5 bases). From germline, CDR1 is SGHAT and CDR2 FQNNGV. Trimming removed 5 bases from V and 1 base from J, with 10 bases in between. CDR3 size: 14 residues. The CDR3 DNA sequence: TGTGCCAGCAGCGTCGGACTCGGCACAGATACGCAGTATTTT. Translating it yields CASSVGLGTDTQYF.

This clone was counted once. V usage is TRBV5-5 and J usage is TRBJ1-3; 11 nucleotides align to TRBD1. Germline V gives CDR1 SGHKS, CDR2 YYEKEE (reference sequence). Losses at the gene ends were 0 bases for V and 8 bases for J; bases not matched to a gene: 7. The length of the CDR3 is 16 residues. The CDR3: CASSLAGGQGGDTIYF. The CDR3 DNA sequence: TGTGCCAGCAGCTTGGCCGGGGGACAGGGGGGAGACACCATATATTTT.

This chain links TRBV4-2 with TRBJ2-3; 7 bases are shared with TRBD1. The CDR3 is made up of 17 amino acids. Germline V CDR1 and CDR2: LGHNA, YNFKEQ. J was trimmed by 2 bases and V by 3 bases; bases with no gene match: 11. In DNA form, the CDR3 reads TGTGCCAGCAGCCAGGCCCCGGGACAGCAATACACAGATACGCAGTATTTT. Protein product: CASSQAPGQQYTDTQYF.

For the CDR3, the DNA is TGTGCCAGCAGCCGAGACTGGGACACCAGCTCCTACGAGCAGTACTTC. This translates into CASSRDWDTSSYEQYF. J is TRBJ2-7 and V is TRBV4-2; D may be TRBD1 (6 bases). The V end lost 4 bases, the J end lost 0 bases, and 16 bases lay between the germline ends. The germline CDR1 and CDR2 sequences are LGHNA and YNFKEQ. The CDR3 contains 16 residues.

The V call is TRBV3-1 (or the pseudogene TRBV3-2), the J call TRBJ2-7, with 7 bases that match TRBD1. CDR1 and CDR2 (germline): LGHDT, YNNKEL (reference sequence). J lost 3 bases, V lost 6 bases, and 5 bases had no gene match. The CDR3 loop spans 13 amino acids. The CDR3 DNA is TGTGCCAGCAGTTGGGGACAGCTCTACGAGCAGTACTTC. Translating gives CASSWGQLYEQYF.

The V gene is TRBV9, the J gene TRBJ2-3; D gene uncertain. The germline V gene encodes CDR1 SGDLS and CDR2 YYNGEE. The V gene lost 1 base and the J gene lost 2 bases, with 5 bases spanning the gap. This CDR3 is 13 amino acids long. The CDR3 DNA sequence: TGTGCCAGCAGCGTAAGAGACACAGATACGCAGTATTTT. Translated, it gives CASSVRDTDTQYF.

As DNA, the CDR3 is TGTGCCAGCATCAGAGAAGGGGGGGGCTATGGCTACACCTTC. As protein: CASIREGGGYGYTF. The rearrangement joins TRBV2 to TRBJ1-2, with D perhaps TRBD1 (6 bases). The germline gives CDR1 SNHLY, CDR2 FYNNEI. The CDR3 loop spans 14 amino acids. Trimming left V 7 bases short and J 4 bases short, with 16 bases between.

The genes are TRBV6-2 or TRBV6-3 and TRBJ1-2; 9 bases line up with TRBD1. V gave up 5 bases and J gave up 5 bases; unmatched junction bases: 9. Germline V CDR1 and CDR2: MNHEY, SVGEGT. There are 15 residues in the CDR3. CDR3 coding DNA: TGTGCCAGCAGTCCCCCGACAGGGGGATGGTATGGCTACACCTTC. This translates into CASSPPTGGWYGYTF.

The chain couples TRBV5-1 to TRBJ2-1; D gene uncertain. The V gene lost 0 bases and the J gene lost 5 bases, with 6 bases spanning the gap. Looked up from germline, CDR1 is SGHRS and CDR2 is YFSETQ. CDR3 length: 13 amino acids. The CDR3 reads CASSLAQNNEQFF. The CDR3 nucleotides read TGCGCCAGCAGCTTGGCACAGAACAATGAGCAGTTCTTC.

The chain has TRBV3-1 (or the pseudogene TRBV3-2) and TRBJ2-2; 9 bases line up with TRBD1. Trimming removed 5 bases from V and 2 bases from J; junction bases left unmatched: 12. CDR1 and CDR2 from the germline V gene are LGHDT and YNNKEL (reference sequence). There are 18 residues in the CDR3. Here the CDR3 DNA reads TGTGCCAGCAGCTCTCTGGGTGGGACAGGGACTAACACCGGGGAGCTGTTTTTT. Protein: CASSSLGGTGTNTGELFF.

The chain is built from TRBV28 and TRBJ1-5; D gene uncertain. V was pared by 9 bases and J by 6 bases, with 18 bases between. The germline CDR1 and CDR2 sequences are MDHEN and SYDVKM. The CDR3 contains 14 residues. The CDR3 DNA is TGTGCCAGTAGGCGGAATACAGAGGGTCAGCCCCAGCATTTT. The encoded protein is CASRRNTEGQPQHF.

V and J are TRBV7-9 and TRBJ2-3; the match to TRBD1 covers 7 bases. J gave up 5 bases and V 4 bases, and 0 bases lay outside the gene matches. This CDR3 has 12 residues. CDR1 SEHNR and CDR2 FQNEAQ come from the germline V gene (reference sequence). CDR3 region: CASSSGGDTQYF. CDR3 DNA sequence: TGTGCCAGCAGCTCAGGGGGAGATACGCAGTATTTT.

This chain uses TRBV5-8 with TRBJ2-3; unclear D gene. The V end lost 0 bases, the J end lost 1 base, and 12 bases lay between the germline ends. The germline gives CDR1 SGHTS, CDR2 YDEGEE. This CDR3 region has 16 residues. CDR3: CASSLGHTMGTDTQYF. In DNA, the CDR3 is TGTGCCAGCAGCTTGGGACACACCATGGGCACAGATACGCAGTATTTT.

The chain joins TRBV24-1 to TRBJ2-3; 12 nucleotides line up with TRBD2. Germline V gene sequence: CDR1 KGHDR, CDR2 SFDVKD. The length of the CDR3 is 15 residues. With 4 bases clipped from V and 5 bases from J, the junction kept 3 bases outside the gene matches. CDR3 bases: TGTGCCACCAGTGACTTGACTAGCGGGGGAGATACGCAGTATTTT. Residues: CATSDLTSGGDTQYF.

V gene TRBV5-4 combines with J gene TRBJ1-2; a weak D match, TRBD1 (6 bases). Trimming shortened V by 5 bases and J by 2 bases, and 13 bases separated the two germline ends. The germline V gene encodes CDR1 SGHNT and CDR2 YYREEE (reference sequence). The CDR3 totals 14 residues. CDR3 region: CASRSGQQNYGYTF. The CDR3 DNA follows: TGTGCCAGCAGATCCGGACAGCAAAACTATGGCTACACCTTC.

This chain uses TRBV4-3 with TRBJ2-7, with D possibly matching TRBD2 (5 bases). In germline, CDR1 is LGHNA, CDR2 YSLEER. The CDR3 is 14 residues long. The V end lost 4 bases, the J end lost 4 bases, and 14 bases lay between the germline ends. The CDR3 here is CASSPNSPGYEQYF. CDR3 coding DNA: TGCGCCAGCAGCCCGAACTCCCCGGGGTACGAGCAGTACTTC.

The J gene is TRBJ2-1, the V gene TRBV12-3 or TRBV12-4, with 10 positions matching TRBD2. The CDR3 is made up of 13 amino acids. V lost 7 bases to trimming and J lost 10 bases; unmatched junction nucleotides: 7. The CDR3 nucleotides are TGTGCCAGCATCTCACTAGCGGGAAGGGAGCAGTTCTTC. It codes for CASISLAGREQFF.

The chain couples TRBV5-4 to TRBJ2-4, with D unclear. The CDR3 loop spans 17 amino acids. Germline lookup yields CDR1 SGHNT and CDR2 YYREEE (reference sequence). V was cut by 4 bases and J by 0 bases, with 17 bases left in between. CDR3: CASSHPPRLLAKNIQYF. CDR3 bases: TGTGCCAGCAGCCACCCTCCTAGGTTGTTAGCCAAAAACATTCAGTACTTC.

The chain carries TRBV6-6 and TRBJ2-2; 7 bases map to TRBD1. V lost 7 bases to trimming and J lost 8 bases; unmatched junction nucleotides: 4. CDR3 size: 12 residues. In germline, CDR1 is MNHNY, CDR2 SVGAGI (reference sequence). The CDR3 DNA reads as TGTGCCAGCACCCCAGGGGGTGGGGAGCTGTTTTTT. Its protein is CASTPGGGELFF.

This rearrangement joins TRBV4-2 to TRBJ1-2; TRBD1 matches at 10 bases. V trimming: 4 bases; J trimming: 3 bases; junction bases outside the gene matches: 8. Germline V lookup: CDR1 LGHNA, CDR2 YNFKEQ. The CDR3 is 16 residues long. The CDR3 is CASSLQGTGDYYGYTF. CDR3 coding DNA: TGTGCCAGCAGCCTACAGGGGACAGGGGATTACTATGGCTACACCTTC.